This TCR beta chain derives from a study of identical twins. cDNA carried unique molecular identifiers, and a universal primer site was added by template switching. A single record per CDR3 protein comes from TCRdb applying MiXCR to the 5' RACE reads. Here the sample spans roughly 250,000 distinct CDR3 sequences, around an eighth being singletons. General study results and limits: Conclusions were based on cross-sectional statistical analysis, without following the same donors. The models gave estimates that fell short of the out-of-frame TCR alpha sharing seen in monozygotic twins.

The CDR3 runs 13 residues. Trimming stripped 10 bases from V and 1 base from J, with 13 bases between. Germline loops: CDR1 SEHNR, CDR2 FQNEAQ (reference sequence). To note about this clonotype: As yet, its antigen is unknown.

The TCR originated in a young woman in good health. The rearrangement uses TRBV7-9 and TRBJ1-1, with D maybe TRBD1 (5 bases). Sequencing input: memory (CD45RO+) T cells sorted from blood. The CDR3 is CATGRTRNTEAFF. The CDR3 DNA reads as TGTGCCACAGGGAGGACCCGGAACACTGAAGCTTTCTTT.